The entry below gives a single TCR beta chain sequence along with its context. Profiling relied on immunoSEQ multiplex PCR, and the TCRdb table lists in-frame clones only, not all of them. The repertoire consists of about 69,000 clones, with over 65% occurring once and the leading ten covering over 5%. The junction had 5 bases not matched to a gene; V was cut back by 3 bases and J by 4 bases. The germline CDR1 and CDR2 sequences are SGHRS and YFSETQ. The CDR3 extends over 15 amino acids. The entry originates in a study of OX40 agonist ivuxolimab in advanced cancers. This clonotype was sampled from an adult with an advanced solid tumor such as melanoma, head and neck, liver or kidney cancer. The chain employs TRBV5-1 and TRBJ2-1, with 9 positions matching TRBD2. Source: CD4+ or CD8+ T cells sorted from blood, taken in a trial of the OX40 agonist ivuxolimab. The DNA for the CDR3 is TGCGCCAGCAGCTCGGTAGCGGGAGAGTACAATGAGCAGTTCTTC. Protein sequence: CASSSVAGEYNEQFF.